These T cell receptor beta chains were read from a single sample in a study of a mutant IDH1 vaccine in newly diagnosed glioma. The repertoire was sequenced with immunoSEQ multiplex PCR; TCRdb's copy has only in-frame clones and lacks some. The table has around 100,000 clones, 85% to 90% seen once; the top ten hold roughly 0.81%. These receptors' targets are unknown. This sample comprised PBMCs, obtained from a glioma patient whose treatment included an IDH1 peptide vaccine. The receptors were gathered from a woman aged 45-59 years with glioma. CDR3s include the opening cysteine and the closing phenylalanine or tryptophan. Fields, in order: V gene, clone size, CDR3 protein. The size of a clone is reported for some rows only, either as once, few or many, or as a class for expanded clones.

TRBV5-4 NA CASSLDYMSRYEQYF
TRBV5-1 NA CASSLGASGRVQETQYF
TRBV28 NA CASSSVPSRINEQYF
TRBV6-5 NA CASRGQGDTQYF
TRBV11-2 NA CASSLDWTGFLAKNIQYF
TRBV5-6 NA CASSFRTGVRSYEQYF
TRBV11-2 NA CASRPPRRGDNEQFF
TRBV6-5 NA CASSYDLAGPYEQYF
TRBV29-1 NA CSVEGGTGLAKDYEQYF
TRBV5-1 NA CASSESPGSTEAFF
TRBV18 NA CASSPPDIRNEQFF
TRBV5-1 once CASSLQGAYEQYF
TRBV27 NA CASSSPGGLSSYEQYF
TRBV6-1 NA CASSEPASSGQEYF
TRBV6-1 NA CASKERNYGYTF
TRBV5-4 NA CASSPEAGLESTGELFF
TRBV6-1 NA CASSELAGVETQYF
TRBV4-1 NA CASSQTLGRDRISGNTIYF
TRBV25-1 NA CASSDRGNTEAFF
TRBV5-4 NA CASSLDRVTGELFF
TRBV9 NA CASSSRQGGQPQHF
TRBV6-6 NA CASSYSSDTQYF
TRBV13 NA CASSLGGTGQFF
TRBV29-1 once CSAPGRTGGRTEAFF
TRBV6-6 once CASSVYREAYGYTF
TRBV30 NA CAWIPNPRGRRSYEQYF
TRBV7-9 NA CASSGRTGTQPQHF
TRBV14 NA CASGRLYEQYF
TRBV18 NA CASSPTRDRTYEQYF
TRBV7-2 NA CASSSRVNQPQHF
TRBV5-1 NA CASRDSDYEQYF
TRBV6-4 NA CASAKTEYNEQFF
TRBV5-1 NA CASTPSSGKNEQFF
TRBV5-3 medium-sized CARSLGQNTGELFF
TRBV7-2 NA CASSLDASGGGTGELFF
TRBV14 NA CASSQDVWGGTEAFF
TRBV7-7 NA CASRQFQGCGDTEAFF
TRBV10-2 NA CASSEYDYGYTF
TRBV6-1 NA CASSDETTDIDSNQPQHF
TRBV14 few CASSQGLGSPLHF
TRBV6-1 NA CASSEFKGSTGNTIYF
TRBV20-1 NA CSARETYEQYF
TRBV28 NA CASSFTEQYF
TRBV11-2 NA CASSPQETQYF
TRBV10-3 NA CASSASGGSGYGYTF
TRBV19 NA CASSIDGSGYEQYF
TRBV10-2 NA CASSESAPGIHEQFF
TRBV11-3 NA CASSSSGSPYEQYF
TRBV4-1 NA CASSQGYRGQGANEQFF
TRBV7-9 NA CASSSILRGQNSPLHF
TRBV7-9 once CASFPPGLKAGAPYEQYF
TRBV27 NA CASSLHGDRVQETQYF
TRBV4-1 NA CASSRGDSQETQYF
TRBV28 NA CASSLGTGYGYTF
TRBV9 NA CASSGNRATNEKLFF
TRBV6-6 NA CASSYDRAGANVLTF
TRBV6-6 NA CASAYSEGEWYGYTF
TRBV11-2 NA CASSLPISPSGNTIYF
TRBV7-3 once CASSRNSRSSYNEQFF
TRBV19 NA CASSTPESSYNEQFF